The 21 T cell receptor beta chains below come from one sample, sequenced in a study of T cell repertoires in urothelial bladder cancer. Assay used: immunoSEQ multiplex PCR; TCRdb lists only in-frame clones, some missing. The table has hundreds of clones, around 72% seen once. The sample was tumor-infiltrating cells from bladder cancer. The receptors were sampled from a human donor with urothelial carcinoma.

The chain links TRBV7-9 to TRBJ2-2; no clear D. Germline lookup yields CDR1 SEHNR and CDR2 FQNEAQ (reference sequence). V was cut by 3 bases and J by 0 bases, with 2 bases left in between. The CDR3 contains 13 residues. In DNA, the CDR3 is TGTGCCAGCAGCTTCCCGAACACCGGGGAGCTGTTTTTT. Its translation: CASSFPNTGELFF.

This clone is labeled as hyperexpanded. One end of the junction is discordant with germline, which a read error may explain. The V call is TRBV7-2, the J call TRBJ2-1, with D tentatively TRBD1 or TRBD2 (5 bases each). The CDR3 covers 12 residues. Germline loops: CDR1 SGHTA, CDR2 FQGNSA. CDR3 nucleotide sequence: TGTGCCAGCACCGACGGGGTGGGGTTGGGGGTCTTC. Protein product: CASTDGVGLGVF.

The rearrangement links TRBV5-1 to TRBJ2-2; 12 bases are a match to TRBD2. The germline V gene encodes CDR1 SGHRS and CDR2 YFSETQ. V shed 3 bases and J 5 bases; nucleotides not matched to a gene: 8. This CDR3 is 17 amino acids long. CDR3 amino acids: CASSSRTSGTGTGELFF. The CDR3 DNA sequence: TGCGCCAGCAGCTCGCGGACTAGCGGGACTGGAACCGGGGAGCTGTTTTTT.

This clone has just a few counts. The chain has TRBV30 and TRBJ1-2; perhaps TRBD1 as D (5 bases). V was cut by 0 bases and J by 7 bases, with 15 bases left in between. Germline V gene sequence: CDR1 GTSNPN, CDR2 SVGIG (reference sequence). The CDR3 spans 14 residues. CDR3 nucleotides: TGTGCCTGGAGTGTAGGGGTAGTCCGAGGTGGCTACACCTTC. It codes for CAWSVGVVRGGYTF.

The chain is built from TRBV6-1 and TRBJ1-5; possible D gene TRBD1, 6 bases. Trimming removed 4 bases at V and 6 bases at J, with 16 bases between. Germline-derived CDR1 and CDR2 are MNHNS and SASEGT. This CDR3 spans 15 amino acids. Written as DNA, the CDR3 is TGTGCCAGCAGTGCAAGTACAGGGTTGGGTCAGCCCCAGCATTTT. This codes for CASSASTGLGQPQHF.

The genes are TRBV2 and TRBJ2-7; 7 positions match TRBD1. Germline values: CDR1 SNHLY, CDR2 FYNNEI. The V segment lost 1 base and the J segment 12 bases; nucleotides outside the gene matches: 9. This CDR3 is 13 amino acids long. The CDR3 is CASSEGTDRVMYV. DNA of the CDR3: TGTGCCAGCAGTGAAGGCACAGACAGGGTTATGTACGTC.

V is TRBV19 and J is TRBJ2-5; D might be TRBD1 or TRBD2, each matching 6 bases. The CDR3 loop spans 16 amino acids. Per the germline V gene, CDR1 is LNHDA and CDR2 is SQIVND (reference sequence). Trimming removed 1 base from V and 2 bases from J, with 14 bases in between. The DNA of the CDR3 is TGTGCCAGTAGTATAGGCGGAGGGGGTGTACAAGAGACCCAGTACTTC. This codes for CASSIGGGGVQETQYF.

J is TRBJ2-7 and V is TRBV7-9; 9 bases are shared with TRBD2. Germline values: CDR1 SEHNR, CDR2 FQNEAQ (reference sequence). This CDR3 is 15 amino acids long. Germline trimming cut 4 bases from V and 2 bases from J; bases unmatched to any gene: 6. The CDR3 sequence: CASSCSGGFPYEQYV. The CDR3, as DNA: TGTGCCAGCAGCTGTAGCGGGGGTTTTCCCTACGAGCAGTACGTC.

This sequence joins TRBV30 and TRBJ2-5; D unresolved. Trimming pared 2 bases from V and 1 base from J, leaving 11 bases between. The germline V gene has CDR1 GTSNPN and CDR2 SVGIG (reference sequence). There are 14 residues in the CDR3. As DNA, the CDR3 is TGTGCCTGGAGTTTCGTGGGCACCCAAGAGACCCAGTACTTC. It codes for CAWSFVGTQETQYF.

There are a few counts of this clone. J is TRBJ2-2 and V is TRBV13; weak D call: TRBD1 (5 bases). The germline V and J ends were trimmed by 2 bases and 1 base, with 5 bases remaining between them. From germline, CDR1 is PRHDT and CDR2 FYEKMQ (reference sequence). The CDR3 consists of 14 residues. DNA of the CDR3: TGTGCCAGCAGCTTAACAGGGAACACCGGGGAGCTGTTTTTT. Its translation is CASSLTGNTGELFF.

The chain is built from TRBV4-1 and TRBJ2-3; D perhaps matches TRBD2 (5 bases). The CDR3 has 17 amino acids. Germline lookup yields CDR1 MGHRA and CDR2 YSYEKL. Trimming removed 0 bases from V and 0 bases from J, with 13 bases in between. CDR3 nucleotide sequence: TGCGCCAGCAGCCAAGATGGTACGGGAATAAGCACAGATACGCAGTATTTT. Translating it yields CASSQDGTGISTDTQYF.

The CDR3 region is CASSESKLAGVTDTQYF. The CDR3, as DNA: TGCGCCAGCAGTGAGTCCAAACTAGCGGGAGTGACAGATACGCAGTATTTT. The rearrangement uses TRBV10-2 and TRBJ2-3, with TRBD2 identical over 11 bases. Trimming at V came to 0 bases and at J to 3 bases, leaving 5 bases not matched to a gene. This CDR3 spans 17 amino acids. Germline V gene lookup returns CDR1 WSHSY and CDR2 SAAADI.

The chain couples TRBV4-2 to TRBJ2-7, with D perhaps TRBD1 (5 bases). The V gene's germline CDR1 is LGHNA and CDR2 YNFKEQ. This CDR3 has 13 amino acids. The CDR3 DNA is TGTGCCAGAAGCCCCCAGGGTAGTAACGAGCAGTACGTC. It translates to CARSPQGSNEQYV.

The chain uses TRBV11-2 and TRBJ2-1, with D hard to call. Germline V gene data show CDR1 as SGHAT and CDR2 as FQNNGV. The V and J ends lost 3 bases and 0 bases respectively, with 9 bases between them. The CDR3 sequence is 15 residues long. The chain's CDR3 is CASSLDGSSYNEQFF. The CDR3 DNA reads TGTGCCAGCAGCTTGGACGGCAGCTCCTACAATGAGCAGTTCTTC. The full variable domain, its missing parts supplied by reference TRBV11-2 and TRBJ2-1, is EAGVAQSPRYKIIEKRQSVAFWCNPISGHATLYWYQQILGQGPKLLIQFQNNGVVDDSQLPKDRFSAERLKGVDSTLKIQPAKLEDSAVYLCASSLDGSSYNEQFFGPGTRLTVL.

The genes are TRBV6-6 and TRBJ1-1; TRBD1 might be the D (5 bases). V gave up 4 bases and J gave up 10 bases, with 16 bases separating them. This CDR3 spans 13 amino acids. The germline V gene has CDR1 MNHNY and CDR2 SVGAGI (reference sequence). CDR3 amino acids: CASSSPPGALAFF. CDR3 coding DNA: TGTGCCAGCAGTTCTCCCCCCGGGGCGCTAGCTTTCTTT.

This clone was seen just once. J is TRBJ2-3 and V is TRBV30, with 9 bases identical to TRBD2. Germline V lookup: CDR1 GTSNPN, CDR2 SVGIG (reference sequence). This CDR3 is 18 amino acids long. Trimming cost V 3 bases and J 4 bases; bases outside gene matches: 17. This CDR3 is CAWSRRRSGGLMADTQYF. CDR3 sequence (DNA): TGTGCCTGGAGCCGTCGGAGGAGCGGGGGGTTAATGGCAGATACGCAGTATTTT.

This chain connects TRBV5-1 to TRBJ2-2, with 10 bases that match TRBD1. CDR3 length: 16 residues. J gave up 9 bases and V 0 bases, and 8 bases lay outside the gene matches. Germline V CDR1 and CDR2: SGHRS, YFSETQ. CDR3 sequence reads: CASSLAGTGVSRELFF. The CDR3 DNA reads as TGCGCCAGCAGCTTGGCCGGGACAGGGGTGTCCCGGGAGCTGTTTTTT.

The chain uses TRBV5-1 and TRBJ2-1; 9 bases are a match to TRBD2. Unmatched junction bases numbered 3, after V lost 0 bases and J lost 5 bases. CDR3 length: 15 amino acids. Per the germline V gene, CDR1 is SGHRS and CDR2 is YFSETQ. CDR3 loop: CASSLDAGGHNEQFF. The CDR3 region has the DNA TGCGCCAGCAGCTTGGATGCGGGGGGGCACAATGAGCAGTTCTTC.

The chain uses TRBV10-3 and TRBJ2-2; possible D gene TRBD1, 6 bases. This CDR3 has 17 amino acids. CDR1 is ENHRY, CDR2 SYGVKD, per germline. Trimming took off 3 bases at V and 0 bases at J, with 14 bases between the two ends. CDR3 nucleotides: TGTGCCATCAGTGATTCCACAGGGTTCGCGAACACCGGGGAGCTGTTTTTT. Amino acid sequence: CAISDSTGFANTGELFF.

The chain is built from TRBV4-2 and TRBJ2-2, with D possibly matching TRBD1 (5 bases). Trimming left V 8 bases short and J 2 bases short, with 9 bases between. CDR3 length equals 13 residues. Germline V gene lookup returns CDR1 LGHNA and CDR2 YNFKEQ. CDR3 sequence (DNA): TGTGCCAGCTTTCAGGGCAACACCGGGGAGCTGTTTTTT. Translated: CASFQGNTGELFF.

The chain uses TRBV19 and TRBJ2-5; 9 nucleotides match TRBD2. The CDR3 loop spans 15 amino acids. The germline gives CDR1 LNHDA, CDR2 SQIVND (reference sequence). Losses at the gene ends were 11 bases for V and 4 bases for J; bases not matched to a gene: 14. The CDR3 loop is CASQRTETSGETQYF. The CDR3 DNA reads TGTGCCTCCCAGAGGACTGAGACTAGCGGAGAGACCCAGTACTTC.